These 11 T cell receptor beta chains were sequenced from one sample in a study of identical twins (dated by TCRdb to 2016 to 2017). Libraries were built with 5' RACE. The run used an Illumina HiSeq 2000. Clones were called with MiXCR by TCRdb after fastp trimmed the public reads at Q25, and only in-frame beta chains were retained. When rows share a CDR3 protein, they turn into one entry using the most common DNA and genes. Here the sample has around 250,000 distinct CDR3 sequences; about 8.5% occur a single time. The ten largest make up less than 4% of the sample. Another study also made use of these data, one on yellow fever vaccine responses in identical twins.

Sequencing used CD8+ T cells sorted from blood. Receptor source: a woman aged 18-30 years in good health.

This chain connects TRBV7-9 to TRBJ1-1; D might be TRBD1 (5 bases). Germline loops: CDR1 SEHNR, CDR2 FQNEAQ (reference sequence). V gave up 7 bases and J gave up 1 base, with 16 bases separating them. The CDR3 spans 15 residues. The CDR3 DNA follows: TGTGCCAGCACCTACGGATGGGGCGAGAACACTGAAGCTTTCTTT. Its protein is CASTYGWGENTEAFF.

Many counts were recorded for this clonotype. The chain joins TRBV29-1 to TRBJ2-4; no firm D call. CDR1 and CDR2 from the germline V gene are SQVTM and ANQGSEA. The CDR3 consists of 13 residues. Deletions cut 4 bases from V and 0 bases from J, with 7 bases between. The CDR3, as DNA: TGCAGCGTTGTTGATTTAGCCAAAAACATTCAGTACTTC. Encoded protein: CSVVDLAKNIQYF.

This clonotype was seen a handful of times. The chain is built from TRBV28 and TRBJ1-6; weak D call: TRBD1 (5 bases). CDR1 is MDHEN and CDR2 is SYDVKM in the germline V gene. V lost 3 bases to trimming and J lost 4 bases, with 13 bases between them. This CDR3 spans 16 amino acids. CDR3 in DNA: TGTGCCAGCAGTTTGTTTGCCGGGGGGTATAATTCACCCCTCCACTTT. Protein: CASSLFAGGYNSPLHF.

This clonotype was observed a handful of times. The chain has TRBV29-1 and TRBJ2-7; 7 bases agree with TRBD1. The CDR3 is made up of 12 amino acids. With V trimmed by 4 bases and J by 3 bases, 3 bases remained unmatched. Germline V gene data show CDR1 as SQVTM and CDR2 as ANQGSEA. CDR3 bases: TGCAGCGTTGTCCACAGGGGCTACGAGCAGTACTTC. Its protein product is CSVVHRGYEQYF.

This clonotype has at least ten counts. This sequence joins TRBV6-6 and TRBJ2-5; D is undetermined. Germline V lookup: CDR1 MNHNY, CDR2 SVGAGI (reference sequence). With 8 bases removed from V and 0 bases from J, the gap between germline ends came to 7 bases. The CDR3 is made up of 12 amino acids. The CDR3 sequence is CASGKDQETQYF. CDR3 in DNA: TGTGCCAGCGGGAAGGACCAAGAGACCCAGTACTTC.

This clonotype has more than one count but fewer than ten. Written as DNA, the CDR3 is TGTGCCAGCAGCGAGGGATCTGGGGCCAACGTCCTGACTTTC. This gives the protein CASSEGSGANVLTF. The V gene is TRBV12-3 or TRBV12-4, the J gene TRBJ2-6; D is perhaps TRBD2 (5 bases). The germline V and J ends were trimmed by 6 bases and 1 base, with 7 bases remaining between them. The CDR3 totals 14 residues.

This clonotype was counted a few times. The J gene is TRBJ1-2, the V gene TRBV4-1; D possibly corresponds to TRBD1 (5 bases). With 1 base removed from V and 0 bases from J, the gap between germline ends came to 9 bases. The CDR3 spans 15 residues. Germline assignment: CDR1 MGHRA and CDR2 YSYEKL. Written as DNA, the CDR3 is TGCGCCAGCAGCCAAGTGGTAGGGGCTAACTATGGCTACACCTTC. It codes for CASSQVVGANYGYTF.

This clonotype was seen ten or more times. The CDR3 sequence is CASSYVVAGVLEQFF. For the CDR3, the DNA is TGTGCCAGCAGTTACGTAGTAGCGGGAGTGTTGGAGCAGTTCTTC. This chain joins TRBV6-2 or TRBV6-3 and TRBJ2-1; 9 bases line up with TRBD2. This CDR3 is 15 amino acids long. Germline V CDR1 and CDR2: MNHEY, SVGEGT. Trimming removed 2 bases from V and 10 bases from J; junction bases left unmatched: 9.

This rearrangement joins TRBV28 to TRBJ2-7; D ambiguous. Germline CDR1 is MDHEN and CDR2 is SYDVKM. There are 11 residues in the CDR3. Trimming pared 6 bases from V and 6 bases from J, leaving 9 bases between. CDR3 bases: TGTGCCAGCAGAACCCCTCTCGAGCAGTACTTC. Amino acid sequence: CASRTPLEQYF.

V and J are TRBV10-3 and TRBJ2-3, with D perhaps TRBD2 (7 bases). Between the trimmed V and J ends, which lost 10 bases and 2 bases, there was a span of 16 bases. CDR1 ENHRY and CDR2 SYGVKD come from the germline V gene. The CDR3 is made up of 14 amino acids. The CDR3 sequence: CATWGGGLTDTQYF. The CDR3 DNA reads TGTGCCACCTGGGGGGGGGGCCTCACAGATACGCAGTATTTT.

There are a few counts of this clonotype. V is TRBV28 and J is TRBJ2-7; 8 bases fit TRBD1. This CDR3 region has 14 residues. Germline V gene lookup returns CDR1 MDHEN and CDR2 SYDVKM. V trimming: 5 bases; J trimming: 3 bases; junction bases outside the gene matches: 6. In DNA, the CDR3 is TGTGCCAGCAGTGGGACAGGATACCTCTACGAGCAGTACTTC. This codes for CASSGTGYLYEQYF.